This TCR beta chain was observed in a study of T cell responses to AZD1222 COVID-19 vaccine. Study-wide findings and caveats: Nearly half of spike-specific TCRs reportedly target unmutated variant regions. Only after the peak T cell response were repertoires sampled. CD4 TCRs associated with vaccination spanned spike, dominating at 160-218 and 743-854.

With respect to this clone: Its specificity is unknown.

Libraries were prepared by immunoSEQ multiplex PCR; TCRdb keeps only in-frame clonotypes and omits some of them. The data hold over 110,000 clones, with approximately 92% observed a single time. The specimen was peripheral blood, collected on day 0 of AZD1222 vaccination. The sequence was collected from an adult in good health.

The CDR3 DNA reads as TGTGCCAGTAGTATAGGGCCAGGGGGCCGAAAGACTGAAGCTTTCTTT. Amino acid sequence: CASSIGPGGRKTEAFF. The chain couples TRBV19 to TRBJ1-1; 8 nucleotides line up with TRBD1. This CDR3 contains 16 residues. Germline trimming cut 1 base from V and 5 bases from J; bases unmatched to any gene: 9. CDR1 and CDR2 (germline): LNHDA, SQIVND (reference sequence).